These T cell receptor beta chains were read from a single sample in a study of molecular identifiers for immune sequencing clone quantification. In TCRdb, the PCR reads were re-called with MiXCR into one record per CDR3 protein. The sample lists approximately 630,000 distinct CDR3 sequences; over 25% were seen once. The sequenced sample consisted of naive CD8+ T cells from blood, with Jurkat cell RNA spiked in. These receptors all stem from a human donor in good health. Some libraries in this study had Jurkat cell RNA spiked in. Each CDR3 is given with its conserved first and last residue. D genes are given only for firm matches. Some rows mark clone size as missing; the rest say once, few, many or name a class of expanded clone.

size | length | J | V | D | CDR3 | DNA
. | 17 | TRBJ2-1 | TRBV13 | . | CASSLGHGGGPHNEQFF | TGTGCCAGCAGCTTAGGCCACGGGGGAGGCCCCCACAATGAGCAGTTCTTC
once | 14 | TRBJ2-5 | TRBV12-3/TRBV12-4 | . | CASSPSRREETQNF | TGTGCCAGCAGTCCCTCTAGGAGGGAAGAGACCCAGAACTTC
. | 16 | TRBJ1-2 | TRBV5-6 | TRBD1 | CASSFGTGEWYYGYTF | TGTGCCAGCAGCTTTGGAACAGGGGAGTGGTACTATGGCTACACCTTC
many | 15 | TRBJ1-4 | TRBV12-3/TRBV12-4 | TRBD1 | CASSGTGVGSEKLFF | TGTGCCAGTAGCGGGACAGGGGTTGGTAGTGAAAAACTGTTTTTT
once | 15 | TRBJ2-7 | TRBV7-6 | TRBD1 | CASSLYQGDIYEQYF | TGTGCCAGCAGCTTATACCAGGGGGATATCTACGAGCAGTACTTC
few | 14 | TRBJ2-7 | TRBV28 | . | CASTPPGGSYEQYF | TGTGCCAGCACCCCCCCAGGCGGCTCCTACGAGCAGTACTTC
many | 13 | TRBJ1-1 | TRBV6-5 | . | CASTRVPNTEAFF | TGTGCCAGCACAAGGGTTCCGAACACTGAAGCTTTCTTT
few | 14 | TRBJ2-5 | TRBV27 | . | CASSLKWSGETQYF | TGTGCCAGCAGTTTAAAATGGTCGGGGGAGACCCAGTACTTC
. | 14 | TRBJ2-1 | TRBV6-6 | . | CASTLITTYNEQFF | TGTGCCAGCACCTTGATAACGACCTACAATGAGCAGTTCTTC
. | 14 | TRBJ2-7 | TRBV10-3 | . | CAISEARGNYEQYF | TGTGCCATCAGTGAGGCCAGGGGAAACTACGAGCAGTACTTC
. | 12 | TRBJ2-1 | TRBV7-7 | . | CASSPGTGEQFF | TGTGCTAGCAGCCCAGGGACTGGTGAGCAGTTCTTC
few | 14 | TRBJ2-7 | TRBV4-2 | . | CASSQVPGFSEQYF | TGTGCCAGCAGCCAAGTACCAGGGTTCAGCGAGCAGTACTTC
. | 14 | TRBJ1-1 | TRBV30 | . | CAWSLQGYGTEAFF | TGTGCCTGGAGTCTCCAGGGGTACGGCACTGAAGCTTTCTTT
. | 16 | TRBJ1-3 | TRBV4-3 | . | CASSQDGQISGNTIYF | TGCGCCAGCAGCCAAGACGGGCAGATCTCTGGAAACACCATATATTTT
few | 11 | TRBJ2-1 | TRBV13 | . | CASRKDNEQFF | TGTGCCAGCAGAAAGGATAATGAGCAGTTCTTC
. | 14 | TRBJ1-1 | TRBV27 | . | CASSETAGGTEAFF | TGTGCCAGCAGTGAGACGGCAGGAGGCACTGAAGCTTTCTTT
many | 18 | TRBJ2-7 | TRBV2 | . | CASRGVPGLGLSSYEQYF | TGTGCCAGCAGAGGCGTTCCAGGACTTGGCCTGAGCTCCTACGAGCAGTACTTC
many | 15 | TRBJ2-3 | TRBV4-3 | . | CASSQDRGVEDTQYF | TGCGCCAGCAGCCAAGATCGGGGAGTGGAAGATACGCAGTATTTT
. | 14 | TRBJ2-3 | TRBV30 | . | CAWSVRGWADTQYF | TGTGCCTGGAGTGTAAGGGGATGGGCAGATACGCAGTATTTT
. | 11 | TRBJ2-5 | TRBV2 | TRBD1 | CAEGAEETQYF | TGTGCCGAGGGGGCGGAAGAGACCCAGTACTTC
. | 15 | TRBJ2-1 | TRBV19 | . | CASSITGSRDNEQFF | TGTGCCAGTAGTATAACCGGGAGCCGGGACAATGAGCAGTTCTTC
few | 15 | TRBJ1-5 | TRBV30 | . | CAWSVGHTSNQPQHF | TGTGCCTGGAGTGTAGGGCACACTAGCAATCAGCCCCAGCATTTT